This TCR beta chain was obtained from a study of CD8 T cells in ankylosing spondylitis. Study-level results: Blood from ankylosing spondylitis patients appeared to carry a characteristic roughly eight-variant TCR beta motif. Some of these motif variants have turned up before, in reports on reactive arthritis synovial fluid and blood. CD8+ cells made up the disease-linked clones, which were relatively rare in peripheral blood. Within matched ankylosing spondylitis synovial fluid, disease-linked clones were reportedly significantly enriched.

This clonotype has more than one count but fewer than ten. Antigen unknown. Germline lookup yields CDR1 DFQATT and CDR2 SNEGSKA (reference sequence). The CDR3 consists of 13 residues. Trimming took 7 bases from V and 0 from J, leaving 12 bases between them. In TCRdb, the 5' RACE reads were re-called with MiXCR into one record per CDR3 protein. This sample carries under 950,000 distinct CDR3 sequences, around 19% of them seen once, and the ten largest clones take approximately 18%. The sample was blood, either unsorted or a sorted T cell fraction (not recorded which). The TCR was taken from a male donor with ankylosing spondylitis. The chain has TRBV20-1 and TRBJ2-5, with D unclear. The CDR3 bases are TGCAGTGTTCCAGGTGGAGACCAAGAGACCCAGTACTTC. This translates into CSVPGGDQETQYF.